The sequence of this T cell receptor beta chain was determined in a study of immune evolution from preneoplasia to lung adenocarcinoma listed by TCRdb under 2021. Study-level background: HLA loss of heterozygosity was seen in roughly 7%, 15% and 33% of AIS, MIA and ADC lesions, and in no AAH lesions. The study used immune gene expression, TCR sequencing and multiplex immunofluorescence to profile the immune contexture of lung adenocarcinoma precursors and invasive adenocarcinoma. Resected precursor lesions (AAH, AIS, MIA) and invasive adenocarcinomas were compared against paired morphologically normal lung tissue. Sample size was based on specimen availability rather than a prior power calculation. The immune data were integrated with whole exome sequencing and methylation data from the same cohort of nodules. The overall cohort comprised around 48 patients with pulmonary nodules who underwent surgical resection. The TCR sequencing data were obtained from 51 patients. It was reported in the study that about 100 samples were used for TCR sequencing. POLYSOLVER was used to infer Class I HLA alleles from exome data, and LOHHLA was used to detect allele-specific HLA loss. What the work shows at the level of the full study, not this receptor alone: The highest T cell clonality was observed in KRAS-mutant nodules compared with EGFR-mutant or double wild-type lesions. Normal lung had the highest top T cell clone frequencies, and these frequencies appeared to fall progressively from AAH through AIS, MIA and invasive adenocarcinoma. The findings rested on association rather than direct causation, and larger cohorts with long-term follow-up and longitudinal biopsies were considered necessary. Because all patients came from Japan and China, whether the findings apply to Western populations was uncertain. The highest clonality was observed in normal lung, whereas higher T cell density and diversity but lower clonality appeared to be present in later-stage lesions.

In the case of this clone: No cognate antigen has been identified for it. Base qualities were left out, and no much larger clone turns up one base away.

CDR1 DFQATT and CDR2 SNEGSKA are derived from the germline V gene (reference sequence). The CDR3 runs 11 amino acids, cysteine and phenylalanine included. The CDR3 DNA has 33 bases and is translated from base 1. Between the mid-2010s and the late 2010s, the patients underwent resection in either Japan or China. Two lung cancer pathologists independently confirmed the histologic diagnosis of each case on H&E slides. Macro-dissection after pathologic assessment enriched premalignant or tumor cells for nucleic acid extraction. The AllPrep DNA/RNA FFPE Kit was used to isolate DNA from FFPE tissue. Using the immunoSEQ hsTCRbeta Kit, TCR beta CDR3 regions were sequenced from DNA. Regarding the original processing steps: The ImmunoSEQ Analyzer was used to analyse the TCR sequencing data. T cell clonality was defined as 1 minus Pielou's evenness, calculated on productive rearrangements. T cell diversity was measured with the inverse Simpson index on productive templates. T cell density was TCR beta template counts normalized to usable DNA, estimated by amplifying and sequencing housekeeping genes. Two-sided Kruskal-Wallis tests were used to compare TCR metrics across histologic stages. The immuneACCESS repertoire file appears here via TCRdb, limited to in-frame rearrangements. These files lack a portion of the clones; in checked studies, under half of the deficit traces to unresolved V genes, and the cause of the others is not known. The V and J calls and clone size were taken over from that table, and D and trimming were inferred from the DNA. The sample contains about 8,600 clones, roughly 76% of them found a single time. The ten top clones hold around 8.8% of the sample.

The origin of this receptor is a donor older than 65 with lung adenocarcinoma. The sample was FFPE minimally invasive lung adenocarcinoma tissue. Interpreted using the paper, the cell subset or site label stands for: micro-invasive lung adenocarcinoma (MIA). The V and J segments used are TRBV20-1 and TRBJ2-5; the D gene cannot be named for sure. The J call is doubtful: the DNA matches TRBJ2-7 better. The nucleotides are TGCAGTGCTGGCGACTTTTACGAGCAGTACTTC. Its translation is CSAGDFYEQYF.